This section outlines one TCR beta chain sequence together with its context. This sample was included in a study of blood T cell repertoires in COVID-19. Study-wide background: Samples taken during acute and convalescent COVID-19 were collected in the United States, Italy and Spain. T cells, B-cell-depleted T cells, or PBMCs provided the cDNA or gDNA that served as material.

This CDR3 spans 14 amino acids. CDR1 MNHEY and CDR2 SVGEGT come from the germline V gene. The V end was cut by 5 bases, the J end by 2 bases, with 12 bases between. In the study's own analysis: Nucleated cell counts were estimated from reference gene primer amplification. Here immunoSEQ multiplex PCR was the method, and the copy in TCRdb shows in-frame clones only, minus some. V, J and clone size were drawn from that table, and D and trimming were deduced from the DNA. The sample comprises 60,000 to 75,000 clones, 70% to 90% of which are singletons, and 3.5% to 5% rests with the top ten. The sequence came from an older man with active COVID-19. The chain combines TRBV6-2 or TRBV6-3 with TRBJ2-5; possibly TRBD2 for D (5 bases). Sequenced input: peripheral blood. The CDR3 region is CASSNPRGQETQYF. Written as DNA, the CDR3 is TGTGCCAGCAGTAACCCCCGCGGGCAAGAGACCCAGTACTTC.